The present T cell receptor beta chain was sequenced within a study of CD4+ T cells in melanoma. Assay used: immunoSEQ multiplex PCR; TCRdb lists only in-frame clones, some missing. This table holds roughly 120,000 clones, about 90% found once. About this clone itself: Its matching antigen is unknown. Other DNA sequences in the sample encode the same CDR3.

Study findings and constraints: CD8+ T cell, macrophage and B cell function reportedly correlated with neoantigen-specific CD4+ T cells. Reportedly, melanoma neoantigen-specific CD4+ T cells showed varied differentiation states.

This CDR3 is 13 amino acids long. CDR1 is SGHRS and CDR2 is YFSETQ in the germline V gene. The V end lost 5 bases, the J end lost 1 base, and 8 bases lay between the germline ends. This TCR derives from a human donor with melanoma. The gene calls are TRBV5-1 and TRBJ2-3; possibly TRBD2 for D (6 bases). Sequencing used peripheral blood. The CDR3 region is CASSPGGTDTQYF. The CDR3 DNA follows: TGCGCCAGCAGTCCGGGGGGCACAGATACGCAGTATTTT.